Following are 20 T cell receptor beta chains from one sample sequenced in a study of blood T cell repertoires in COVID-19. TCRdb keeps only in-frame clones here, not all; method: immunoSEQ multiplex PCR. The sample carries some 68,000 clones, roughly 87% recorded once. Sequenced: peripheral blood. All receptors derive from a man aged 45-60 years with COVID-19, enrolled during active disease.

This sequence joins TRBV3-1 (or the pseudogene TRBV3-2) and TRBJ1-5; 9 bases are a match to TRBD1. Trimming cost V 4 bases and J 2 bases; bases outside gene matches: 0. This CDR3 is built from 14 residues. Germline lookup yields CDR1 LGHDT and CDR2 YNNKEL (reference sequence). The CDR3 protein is CASSRTGGNQPQHF. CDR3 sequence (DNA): TGTGCCAGCAGCCGGACAGGGGGCAATCAGCCCCAGCATTTT.

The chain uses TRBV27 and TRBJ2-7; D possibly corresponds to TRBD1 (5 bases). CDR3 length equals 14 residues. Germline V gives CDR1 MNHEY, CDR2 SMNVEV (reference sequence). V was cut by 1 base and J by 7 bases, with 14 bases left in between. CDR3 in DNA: TGTGCCAGCAGTTTATGGTCCAGGGCCGGGGAGCAGTACTTC. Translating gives CASSLWSRAGEQYF.

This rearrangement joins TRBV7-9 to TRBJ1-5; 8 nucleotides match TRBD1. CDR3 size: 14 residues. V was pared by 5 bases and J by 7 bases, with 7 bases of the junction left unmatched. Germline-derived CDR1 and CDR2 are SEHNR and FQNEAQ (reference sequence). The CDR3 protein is CASSGQGFGQPQHF. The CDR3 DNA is TGTGCCAGCAGCGGACAGGGATTTGGCCAGCCCCAGCATTTT.

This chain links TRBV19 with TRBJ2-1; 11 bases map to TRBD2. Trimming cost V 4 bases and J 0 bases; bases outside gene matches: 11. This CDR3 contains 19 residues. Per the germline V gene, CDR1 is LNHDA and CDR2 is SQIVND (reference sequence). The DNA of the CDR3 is TGTGCCAGTAGTACCCAGGGACTAGCGGATGTGAGCTCCTACAATGAGCAGTTCTTC. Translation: CASSTQGLADVSSYNEQFF.

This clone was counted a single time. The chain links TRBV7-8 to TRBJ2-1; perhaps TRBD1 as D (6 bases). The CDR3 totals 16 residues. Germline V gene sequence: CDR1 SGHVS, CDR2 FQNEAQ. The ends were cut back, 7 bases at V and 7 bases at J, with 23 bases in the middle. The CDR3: CASTKTGNVLGNEQFF. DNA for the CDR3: TGTGCCAGCACGAAAACAGGGAATGTACTGGGGAATGAGCAGTTCTTC.

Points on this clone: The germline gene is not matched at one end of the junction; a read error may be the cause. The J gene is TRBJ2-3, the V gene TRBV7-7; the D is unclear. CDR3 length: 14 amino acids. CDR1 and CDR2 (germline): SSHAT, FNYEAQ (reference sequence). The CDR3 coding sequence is TGTGCTAGCAGCTTAGCTCCAGGCACAGATACGCAGTATTTT. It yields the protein CASSLAPGTDTQYF.

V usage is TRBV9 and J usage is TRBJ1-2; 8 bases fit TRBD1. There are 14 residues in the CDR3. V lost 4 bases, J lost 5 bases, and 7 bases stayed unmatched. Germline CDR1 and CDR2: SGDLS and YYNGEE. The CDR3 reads CASSPRTGKYGYTF. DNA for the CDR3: TGTGCCAGCAGCCCCCGGACAGGGAAATATGGCTACACCTTC.

This CDR3 reads CASSRHLGEETQYF. The CDR3 bases are TGTGCCAGCAGCAGACACCTAGGGGAAGAGACCCAGTACTTC. The chain uses TRBV25-1 and TRBJ2-5; a weak D match, TRBD1 (5 bases). The germline gives CDR1 MGHDK, CDR2 SYGVNS. The CDR3 spans 14 residues. Trimming pared 6 bases from V and 3 bases from J, leaving 14 bases between. Complete variable domain (other parts from reference TRBV25-1 and TRBJ2-5): EADIYQTPRYLVIGTGKKITLECSQTMGHDKMYWYQQDPGMELHLIHYSYGVNSTEKGDLSSESTVSRIRTEHFPLTLESARPSHTSQYLCASSRHLGEETQYFGPGTRLLVL.

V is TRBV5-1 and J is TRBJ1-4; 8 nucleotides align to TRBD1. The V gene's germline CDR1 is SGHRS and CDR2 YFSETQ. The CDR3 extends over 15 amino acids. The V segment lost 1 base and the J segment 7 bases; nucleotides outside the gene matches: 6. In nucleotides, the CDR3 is TGCGCCAGCAGCTTGACTGGACAGGGCGGTGAAAAACTGTTTTTT. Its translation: CASSLTGQGGEKLFF.

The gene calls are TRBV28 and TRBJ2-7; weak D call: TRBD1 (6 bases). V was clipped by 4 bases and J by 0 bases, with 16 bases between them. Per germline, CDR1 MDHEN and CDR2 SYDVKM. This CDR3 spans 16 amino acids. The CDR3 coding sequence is TGTGCCAGCAGTTGGGTGGGCAGGGGTGGCTCCTACGAGCAGTACTTC. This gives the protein CASSWVGRGGSYEQYF.

The CDR3 reads CASSGQGQGPDTQYF. The CDR3 DNA is TGCGCCAGCAGCGGCCAGGGACAGGGACCAGATACGCAGTATTTT. This chain connects TRBV5-1 to TRBJ2-3; 9 nucleotides agree with TRBD1. Germline V gives CDR1 SGHRS, CDR2 YFSETQ. Trimming took 4 bases from V and 4 from J; bases not matched to a gene: 7. The CDR3 length is 15 residues.

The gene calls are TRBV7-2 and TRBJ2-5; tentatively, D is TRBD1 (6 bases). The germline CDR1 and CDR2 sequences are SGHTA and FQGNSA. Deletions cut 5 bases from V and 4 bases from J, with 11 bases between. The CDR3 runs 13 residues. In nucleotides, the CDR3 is TGTGCCAGCAGCGTACAGGGTCGAGAGACCCAGTACTTC. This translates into CASSVQGRETQYF.

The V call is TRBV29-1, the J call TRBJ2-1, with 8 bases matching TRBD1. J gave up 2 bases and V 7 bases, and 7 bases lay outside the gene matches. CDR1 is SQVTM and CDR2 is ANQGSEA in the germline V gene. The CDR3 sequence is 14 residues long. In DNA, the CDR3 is TGCAGCGGGAGGGCAGGGGGCGCCTACAATGAGCAGTTCTTC. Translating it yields CSGRAGGAYNEQFF.

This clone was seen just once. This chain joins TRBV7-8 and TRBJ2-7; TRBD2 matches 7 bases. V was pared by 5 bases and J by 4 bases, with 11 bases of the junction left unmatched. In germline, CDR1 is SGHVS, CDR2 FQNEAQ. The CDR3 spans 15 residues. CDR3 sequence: CASSARGVYIYEQYF. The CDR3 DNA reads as TGTGCCAGCAGCGCACGGGGGGTCTATATTTACGAGCAGTACTTC.

The CDR3 DNA reads TGTGCCATCAGTGGGGTGGCAGGGGGCGCATCCTACGAGCAGTACTTC. This encodes CAISGVAGGASYEQYF. The genes are TRBV10-3 and TRBJ2-7, with 8 nucleotides matching TRBD1. The CDR3 extends over 16 amino acids. V dropped 4 bases and J dropped 1; count of bases not matched to a gene: 9. Germline-derived CDR1 and CDR2 are ENHRY and SYGVKD.

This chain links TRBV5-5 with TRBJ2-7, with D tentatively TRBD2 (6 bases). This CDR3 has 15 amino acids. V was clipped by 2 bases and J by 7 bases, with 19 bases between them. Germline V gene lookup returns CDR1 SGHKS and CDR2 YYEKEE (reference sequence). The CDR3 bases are TGTGCCAGCAGCTTCAACCGGGACTTCTTCGGTGAGCAGTACTTC. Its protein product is CASSFNRDFFGEQYF.

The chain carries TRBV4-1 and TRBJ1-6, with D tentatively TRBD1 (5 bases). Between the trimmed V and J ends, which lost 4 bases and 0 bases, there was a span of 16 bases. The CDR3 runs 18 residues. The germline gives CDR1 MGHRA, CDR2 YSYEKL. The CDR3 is CASSLFRGRSSYNSPLHF. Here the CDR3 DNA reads TGCGCCAGCAGCCTTTTTAGGGGAAGGAGCTCCTATAATTCACCCCTCCACTTT.

The CDR3 region has the DNA TGTGCCAGCAGCGTAGCTCCCAGGGGCCCCGGGGAGCTGTTTTTT. It yields the protein CASSVAPRGPGELFF. The chain carries TRBV9 and TRBJ2-2; D is possibly TRBD1 (6 bases). Looked up from germline, CDR1 is SGDLS and CDR2 is YYNGEE. V shed 0 bases and J shed 6 bases, with 12 bases lying between them. The CDR3 is 15 residues long.

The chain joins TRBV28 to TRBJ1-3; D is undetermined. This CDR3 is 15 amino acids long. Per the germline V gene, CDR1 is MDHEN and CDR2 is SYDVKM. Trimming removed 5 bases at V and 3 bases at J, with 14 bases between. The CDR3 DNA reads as TGTGCCAGCAGTCCGCCCAGGATAGGTGGAAACACCATATATTTT. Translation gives CASSPPRIGGNTIYF.

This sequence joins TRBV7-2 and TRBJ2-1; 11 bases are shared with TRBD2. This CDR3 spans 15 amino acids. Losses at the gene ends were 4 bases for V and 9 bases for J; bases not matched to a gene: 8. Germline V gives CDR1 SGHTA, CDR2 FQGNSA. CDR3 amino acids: CASSSSSGRLGEQFF. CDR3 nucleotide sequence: TGTGCCAGCAGCTCTTCTAGCGGGAGGTTAGGTGAGCAGTTCTTC. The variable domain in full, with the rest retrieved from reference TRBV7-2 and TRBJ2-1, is GAGVSQSPSNKVTEKGKDVELRCDPISGHTALYWYRQSLGQGLEFLIYFQGNSAPDKSGLPSDRFSAERTGGSVSTLTIQRTQQEDSAVYLCASSSSSGRLGEQFFGPGTRLTVL.